The 26 T cell receptor beta chains given below trace back to one sample, sequenced in a study of CD8+CD57+ T cells in acquired aplastic anemia. TCR beta VDJ and CDR3 profiling used genomic DNA as template. Using its own MiXCR run on the reads, TCRdb lists one record per CDR3 protein. Among some 170,000 distinct CDR3 sequences, around half were seen once, and the ten largest hold under 1.2%. Patients chosen for sequencing had shown CD8+CD57+ cell expansion by flow cytometry. The sequencing sample was made of sorted CD4+, CD8+, or CD8+CD57+ T cells (not recorded which) from PBMCs. The receptors originated from a human donor with aplastic anemia.

Relative to its sample, this clonotype is large (0.1 to 1%). The CDR3 is CATSSSRSGQGLNEQFF. CDR3 bases: TGTGCCACCAGCAGCTCCAGGTCGGGACAGGGGTTGAATGAGCAGTTCTTC. J is TRBJ2-1 and V is TRBV15, with 10 nucleotides matching TRBD1. V shed 3 bases and J 7 bases; nucleotides not matched to a gene: 12. The CDR3 sequence is 17 residues long. Germline CDR1 is LNHNV and CDR2 is YYDKDF (reference sequence).

This clonotype was seen repeatedly, ten times or more. The chain uses TRBV10-3 and TRBJ2-2, with D possibly being TRBD1 or TRBD2 (5 bases each). V shed 7 bases and J shed 7 bases, with 19 bases lying between them. The CDR3 has 15 residues. The germline gives CDR1 ENHRY, CDR2 SYGVKD. CDR3 region: CAITIGTGTGGELFF. The CDR3 DNA reads as TGTGCCATCACCATCGGGACGGGGACGGGCGGGGAGCTGTTTTTT.

Note on this clonotype: A read error may be the cause here, since a much bigger clone is one base away. The chain recombines TRBV11-2 with TRBJ2-7; a possible D gene is TRBD1 (5 bases). Germline V lookup: CDR1 SGHAT, CDR2 FQNNGV. The CDR3 runs to 15 residues. DNA for the CDR3: TGTGCCAACAGCTTAGGGGTGGGTGTGCCTTACGAGCAGTACTTC. This sequence encodes CANSLGVGVPYEQYF.

This clonotype was seen at least ten times. DNA of the CDR3: TGTGCCAGCAGCTTAGGGGCCTTGGGGGGCTCCTATAATTCACCCCTCCACTTT. Amino acids: CASSLGALGGSYNSPLHF. This rearrangement joins TRBV11-2 to TRBJ1-6; possible D gene TRBD1, 5 bases. Germline-derived CDR1 and CDR2 are SGHAT and FQNNGV. The V gene lost 1 base and the J gene lost 0 bases, with 13 bases spanning the gap. The CDR3 runs to 18 residues.

CDR3 protein: CASRGRQAINEKLFF. CDR3 nucleotides: TGTGCCAGCAGGGGGCGACAGGCTATTAATGAAAAACTGTTTTTT. V gene TRBV6-1 combines with J gene TRBJ1-4; D is possibly TRBD1 (6 bases). V lost 6 bases, J lost 4 bases, and 15 bases lay in between. Germline CDR1 reads MNHNS; CDR2 reads SASEGT. The CDR3 is 15 amino acids.

This clonotype was observed a few times. V usage is TRBV12-3 or TRBV12-4 and J usage is TRBJ1-6, with D perhaps TRBD1 (6 bases). V was pared by 4 bases and J by 7 bases, with 32 bases between. There are 21 residues in the CDR3. CDR3 nucleotides: TGTGCCAGCAGTTCCGGATTGGGCGGGGGGCGAATCCGCAGTCCGAATTCACCCCTCCACTTT. Amino acids: CASSSGLGGGRIRSPNSPLHF.

This clonotype showed up just a few times. One end of the junction does not line up with germline, which may come from a read error. This rearrangement joins TRBV3-1 to TRBJ2-7; 8 bases match TRBD2. Germline CDR1 LGHDT, CDR2 YNNKEL (reference sequence). CDR3 length equals 15 residues. The CDR3 sequence is CASSLAGPARTSALF. The CDR3 coding sequence is TGTGCCAGCAGCTTAGCGGGACCGGCTAGAACTTCGGCCCTCTTC.

This clonotype was counted once. V gene TRBV11-2 combines with J gene TRBJ1-1; D gene unclear. V was trimmed by 1 base and J by 4 bases, leaving 7 bases between them. This CDR3 spans 13 amino acids. From germline, CDR1 is SGHAT and CDR2 FQNNGV. This CDR3 reads CASSLGRSTEAFF. The CDR3, as DNA: TGTGCCAGCAGCTTAGGACGGTCCACTGAAGCTTTCTTT.

The CDR3 region is CSVGQANTEAFF. The CDR3 nucleotides are TGCAGCGTGGGACAGGCGAACACTGAAGCTTTCTTT. The gene calls are TRBV20-1 and TRBJ1-1; 8 nucleotides match TRBD1. The CDR3 length is 12 residues. In germline, CDR1 is DFQATT, CDR2 SNEGSKA (reference sequence).

This clonotype occurred many times. The V call is TRBV2, the J call TRBJ2-1; D uncertain. Germline CDR1 reads SNHLY; CDR2 reads FYNNEI. This CDR3 has 14 amino acids. Trimming took 5 bases from V and 8 from J, leaving 16 bases between them. CDR3 bases: TGTGCCAGCAGTAACCGGCCCCCCATCCATGAGCAGTTCTTC. It is translated as CASSNRPPIHEQFF.

Many counts were recorded for this clonotype. CDR3 bases: TGTGCCAGTAGTATAGATGAGCGGGTAGGCACTGAAGCTTTCTTT. It codes for CASSIDERVGTEAFF. This chain uses TRBV19 with TRBJ1-1, with D uncertain. Germline values: CDR1 LNHDA, CDR2 SQIVND (reference sequence). This CDR3 has 15 amino acids. V dropped 0 bases and J dropped 4 bases, with 12 bases sitting between them.

This clonotype was detected many times. V and J are TRBV2 and TRBJ2-1, with a possible D match to TRBD1 (6 bases). The CDR3 runs to 14 residues. The ends were cut back, 3 bases at V and 3 bases at J, with 9 bases in the middle. Germline-derived CDR1 and CDR2 are SNHLY and FYNNEI. The CDR3 sequence: CASSEGALYNEQFF. The CDR3 bases are TGTGCCAGCAGTGAGGGGGCCCTCTACAATGAGCAGTTCTTC.

The chain is built from TRBV7-2 and TRBJ1-1; D gene unclear. The CDR3 loop spans 12 amino acids. V shed 3 bases and J shed 10 bases, with 12 bases lying between them. Germline V gene lookup returns CDR1 SGHTA and CDR2 FQGNSA. In DNA form, the CDR3 reads TGTGCCAGCAGCTTGGGTAAGCGGGGAGCTTTCTTT. Amino acids: CASSLGKRGAFF.

The chain links TRBV9 to TRBJ2-1, with D perhaps TRBD2 (6 bases). Between the trimmed V and J ends, which lost 4 bases and 6 bases, there was a span of 14 bases. CDR1 and CDR2 (germline): SGDLS, YYNGEE. This CDR3 has 14 residues. In nucleotides, the CDR3 is TGTGCCAGCAGCCTTCTGGAGGGGTCCAATGAGCAGTTCTTC. It translates to CASSLLEGSNEQFF.

This clonotype has at least ten counts. This chain links TRBV7-9 with TRBJ1-5; D perhaps matches TRBD1 (6 bases). The CDR3 runs 14 residues. V lost 8 bases to trimming and J lost 2 bases, with 13 bases between them. CDR1 is SEHNR, CDR2 FQNEAQ, per germline (reference sequence). For the CDR3, the DNA is TGTGCCAGCGGGGACCCAGGGGGCAATCAGCCCCAGCATTTT. This codes for CASGDPGGNQPQHF. The whole variable domain, filled in from reference TRBV7-9 and TRBJ1-5, reads DTGVSQNPRHKITKRGQNVTFRCDPISEHNRLYWYRQTLGQGPEFLTYFQNEAQLEKSRLLSDRFSAERPKGSFSTLEIQRTEQGDSAMYLCASGDPGGNQPQHFGDGTRLSIL.

This clonotype was observed at least ten times. This chain connects TRBV20-1 to TRBJ2-1; 7 nucleotides agree with TRBD2. Germline CDR1 DFQATT, CDR2 SNEGSKA (reference sequence). After removal of 3 bases from V and 3 bases from J, the junction contained 5 bases not matched to a gene. This CDR3 is built from 14 residues. Here the CDR3 DNA reads TGCAGTGCTAGTAGGTCTAGCGGCTACAATGAGCAGTTCTTC. Translating gives CSASRSSGYNEQFF.

This clonotype was recorded many times. This CDR3 is CSARRPGVEQYF. CDR3 nucleotides: TGCAGTGCTAGACGCCCAGGGGTCGAGCAGTACTTC. The rearrangement uses TRBV20-1 and TRBJ2-7, with a tentative D call TRBD1 (6 bases). Germline V gives CDR1 DFQATT, CDR2 SNEGSKA (reference sequence). The ends were cut back, 2 bases at V and 6 bases at J, with 11 bases in the middle. The CDR3 loop spans 12 amino acids.

The chain recombines TRBV5-4 with TRBJ2-7; D might be TRBD1 (5 bases). With 0 bases removed from V and 3 bases from J, the gap between germline ends came to 10 bases. Per germline, CDR1 SGHNT and CDR2 YYREEE (reference sequence). This CDR3 contains 14 residues. The CDR3, as DNA: TGTGCCAGCAGCTTGGAGGGGCCGAGCTACGAGCAGTACTTC. Protein sequence: CASSLEGPSYEQYF.

A remark on this clonotype: Relative to the germline gene, one junction end is altered; a read error may explain this. The chain couples TRBV25-1 to TRBJ1-6; unclear D gene. This CDR3 comprises 16 residues. CDR1 MGHDK and CDR2 SYGVNS come from the germline V gene. CDR3 loop: CASRESASSYNSPLHF. Written as DNA, the CDR3 is TGTGCCAGCAGGGAATCGGCGAGCTCCTATAATTCACCCCTCCACTTT.

The chain recombines TRBV6-1 with TRBJ2-5; TRBD1 matches at 7 bases. V gave up 1 base and J gave up 5 bases; unmatched junction bases: 7. Germline-derived CDR1 and CDR2 are MNHNS and SASEGT. CDR3 size: 15 residues. This chain's CDR3 is CASSEERTGLETQYF. The CDR3 region has the DNA TGTGCCAGCAGTGAAGAGAGGACAGGTCTGGAGACCCAGTACTTC.

The gene calls are TRBV6-2 or TRBV6-3 and TRBJ2-3; 10 positions agree with TRBD1. The CDR3 contains 15 residues. The germline V gene has CDR1 MNHEY and CDR2 SVGEGT. After removal of 7 bases from V and 3 bases from J, the junction contained 7 bases not matched to a gene. CDR3 amino acids: CASKGDRGHTDTQYF. For the CDR3, the DNA is TGTGCCAGCAAAGGAGACAGGGGGCATACAGATACGCAGTATTTT.

The rearrangement links TRBV10-3 to TRBJ1-4; the D gene is possibly TRBD1 (6 bases). V lost 10 bases and J 8 bases, leaving 17 bases between the germline ends. CDR1 is ENHRY and CDR2 is SYGVKD in the germline V gene. The CDR3 spans 13 residues. The CDR3 DNA follows: TGTGCCAGCATCGAGGGGGGGAGGGAAAAACTGTTTTTT. This codes for CASIEGGREKLFF.

CDR3 DNA: TGTGCCAGTAGTATTATGACGGGGGTCACTGAAGCTTTCTTT. It is translated as CASSIMTGVTEAFF. This rearrangement joins TRBV19 to TRBJ1-1; D may be TRBD1 (5 bases). With 3 bases removed from V and 4 bases from J, the gap between germline ends came to 12 bases. CDR3 length: 14 amino acids. CDR1 and CDR2 from the germline V gene are LNHDA and SQIVND (reference sequence).

This clonotype occurred many times. CDR3 DNA sequence: TGCAGTGCGGCCCGGGGGGGGATAAATACGCAGTATTTT. Amino acids: CSAARGGINTQYF. This chain joins TRBV20-1 and TRBJ2-3, with 8 bases that match TRBD2. Germline CDR1 is DFQATT and CDR2 is SNEGSKA (reference sequence). J was trimmed by 7 bases and V by 6 bases; bases with no gene match: 9. The CDR3 covers 13 residues.

The table lists this clonotype with many counts. The genes are TRBV19 and TRBJ1-5; a possible D gene is TRBD1 (6 bases). The V and J ends lost 0 bases and 9 bases respectively, with 12 bases between them. Germline lookup yields CDR1 LNHDA and CDR2 SQIVND (reference sequence). CDR3 size: 14 residues. Here the CDR3 DNA reads TGTGCCAGTAGTATAGAGGGGGCGACTGGGCCCCAGCATTTT. It codes for CASSIEGATGPQHF.

This chain uses TRBV5-1 with TRBJ2-3; 13 positions agree with TRBD2. The CDR3 is 16 amino acids. With 1 base clipped from V and 4 bases from J, the junction kept 3 bases outside the gene matches. Germline CDR1 is SGHRS and CDR2 is YFSETQ. The CDR3 here is CASSLYGLAGADTQYF. CDR3 DNA: TGCGCCAGCAGCTTGTACGGACTAGCGGGGGCAGATACGCAGTATTTT.